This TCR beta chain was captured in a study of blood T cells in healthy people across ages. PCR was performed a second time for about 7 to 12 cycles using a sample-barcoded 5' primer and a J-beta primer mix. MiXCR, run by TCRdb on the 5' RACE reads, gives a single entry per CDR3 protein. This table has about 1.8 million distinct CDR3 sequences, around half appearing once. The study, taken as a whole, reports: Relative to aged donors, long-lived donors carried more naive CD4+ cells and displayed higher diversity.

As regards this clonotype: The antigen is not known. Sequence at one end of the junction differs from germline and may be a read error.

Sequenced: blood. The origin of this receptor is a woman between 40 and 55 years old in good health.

This CDR3 reads CGGFTDYGYTF. CDR3 bases: TGTGGGGGGTTCACCGACTATGGCTACACCTTC. The chain uses TRBV20-1 and TRBJ1-2, with D possibly being TRBD1 (5 bases). The CDR3 loop spans 11 amino acids. Germline V lookup: CDR1 DFQATT, CDR2 SNEGSKA (reference sequence).